The T cell receptor (beta chain) under discussion was sequenced for a study of blood T cell repertoires in COVID-19. At the level of the study: The United States, Italy and Spain provided the acute and convalescent COVID-19 samples. Sample material is recorded as cDNA or gDNA derived from T cells, B-cell-depleted T cells, or PBMCs.

Germline CDR1 reads MGHRA; CDR2 reads YSYEKL. J gave up 5 bases and V 5 bases, and 3 bases lay outside the gene matches. The CDR3 has 14 amino acids. Only in-frame clones appear in the TCRdb table, and some are missing; sequencing was by immunoSEQ multiplex PCR. The sample has about 23,000 clones, around 90% seen once. The sequencing sample was made of peripheral blood. The receptor was derived from a human donor in a cohort sampled during active COVID-19. This rearrangement joins TRBV4-1 to TRBJ2-3; 11 bases map to TRBD2. The CDR3 protein is CASSNSGGVDTQYF. CDR3 bases: TGCGCCAGCAGCAATAGCGGGGGGGTAGATACGCAGTATTTT.